This T cell receptor beta chain appears in the sequencing data of a study of blood T cell repertoires in COVID-19. Study in general: COVID-19 samples, acute and convalescent, were from the United States, Italy and Spain. The cDNA or gDNA used as material had been derived from T cells, B-cell-depleted T cells, or PBMCs.

Germline values: CDR1 KGHDR, CDR2 SFDVKD. The CDR3 sequence is 14 residues long. The V gene lost 6 bases and the J gene lost 4 bases, with 14 bases spanning the gap. Authors' data handling: From reference gene primer amplification, estimates of nucleated cell counts were derived. Sequencing used immunoSEQ multiplex PCR; TCRdb keeps in-frame clones, though not all of them. Clone size and V and J calls were adopted from that table, with D and trimming inferred from the DNA. The sample shows 64,000 or so clones, roughly 80% of them seen only once. The TCR sequence derives from a human donor in a cohort sampled during active COVID-19. Sequencing was done on a sample of peripheral blood. The rearrangement joins TRBV24-1 to TRBJ2-5; possible D gene TRBD2, 5 bases. Written as DNA, the CDR3 is TGTGCCACCAGTAGAAGCGAAGGAGGAGAGACCCAGTACTTC. Translating gives CATSRSEGGETQYF.